Each of the 21 T cell receptor beta chains below was sequenced from the same sample in a study of blood T cell repertoires in COVID-19 (dated by TCRdb to 2020 to 2021). Receptor libraries were prepared by the immunoSEQ multiplex PCR assay. What TCRdb holds here is the immuneACCESS table cut down to in-frame rearrangements. Part of the clones is not present; checked against another copy, under half of the missing clones reflect an unresolved V gene, and the others are unexplained. In all, the sample holds about 6,400 clones, and 75% to 85% of those were seen once. Roughly an eighth of the sample is in the top ten clones. Sequenced: peripheral blood. These receptors all come from a human donor with active COVID-19. The donor label of this sample is uncertain.

This clone was seen more than once but under ten times. The gene calls are TRBV5-4 and TRBJ2-7; maybe TRBD2 (6 bases). CDR1 is SGHNT and CDR2 is YYREEE in the germline V gene (reference sequence). The CDR3 totals 15 residues. V was pared by 0 bases and J by 6 bases, with 16 bases between. CDR3 region: CASSLVSRDQGEQYF. DNA of the CDR3: TGTGCCAGCAGCTTGGTTTCGCGGGATCAGGGCGAGCAGTACTTC.

CDR3 DNA: TGTGCCAGTAGTATAGAATTTGGGAGTGGGCAGACCAGCACAGATACGCAGTATTTT. Its protein is CASSIEFGSGQTSTDTQYF. The rearrangement links TRBV19 to TRBJ2-3, with a tentative D call TRBD2 (5 bases). The CDR3 is made up of 19 amino acids. Trimming stripped 0 bases from V and 0 bases from J, with 19 bases between. CDR1 and CDR2 from the germline V gene are LNHDA and SQIVND (reference sequence).

This sequence joins TRBV28 and TRBJ2-7; no reliable D call. Germline V gene data show CDR1 as MDHEN and CDR2 as SYDVKM. The CDR3 spans 17 residues. Deletions cut 5 bases from V and 2 bases from J, with 22 bases between. CDR3 DNA sequence: TGTGCCAGCAGTCCGATTCCCTCCAGGCTACCTACCTACGAGCAGTACTTC. It translates to CASSPIPSRLPTYEQYF.

V usage is TRBV5-1 and J usage is TRBJ2-1, with 9 nucleotides matching TRBD1. J was trimmed by 6 bases and V by 0 bases; bases with no gene match: 10. The germline V gene has CDR1 SGHRS and CDR2 YFSETQ. The CDR3 length is 17 residues. CDR3 sequence: CASSLAPTGGIGNEQFF. CDR3 bases: TGCGCCAGCAGCTTGGCCCCGACAGGGGGGATTGGCAATGAGCAGTTCTTC.

This clone occurred once. The V call is TRBV5-1, the J call TRBJ2-4; 7 nucleotides agree with TRBD1. Germline CDR1 is SGHRS and CDR2 is YFSETQ. After removal of 4 bases from V and 0 bases from J, the junction contained 7 bases not matched to a gene. This CDR3 is 16 amino acids long. As DNA, the CDR3 is TGCGCCAGCAGCCCTGACAGGGCCCGAGCCAAAAACATTCAGTACTTC. It encodes CASSPDRARAKNIQYF.

This chain joins TRBV18 and TRBJ1-4, with unresolved D. V lost 1 base, J lost 4 bases, and 7 bases lay in between. CDR1 is KGHSH and CDR2 is LQKENI in the germline V gene. The CDR3 totals 14 residues. CDR3 in DNA: TGTGCCAGCTCACCACGTCAGGATAATGAAAAACTGTTTTTT. Protein product: CASSPRQDNEKLFF.

V usage is TRBV25-1 and J usage is TRBJ1-6; possible D gene TRBD1, 6 bases. The germline V and J ends were trimmed by 4 bases and 4 bases, with 8 bases remaining between them. This CDR3 contains 14 residues. CDR1 is MGHDK, CDR2 SYGVNS, per germline. The CDR3 DNA sequence: TGTGCCAGCAGTGGGACAGCTTATAATTCACCCCTCCACTTT. Residues: CASSGTAYNSPLHF.

J is TRBJ2-7 and V is TRBV6-2 or TRBV6-3, with TRBD1 matching 9 bases. CDR3 length: 16 amino acids. V was pared by 0 bases and J by 6 bases, with 9 bases of the junction left unmatched. From germline, CDR1 is MNHEY and CDR2 SVGEGT. In DNA form, the CDR3 reads TGTGCCAGCAGTTACTCGGAGGACAGGGGAGGTTCCGAGCAGTACTTC. Translated, it gives CASSYSEDRGGSEQYF.

The rearrangement uses TRBV28 and TRBJ1-2, with 7 positions matching TRBD1. The CDR3 sequence is 15 residues long. J lost 6 bases, V lost 2 bases, and 9 bases had no gene match. Germline V gene data show CDR1 as MDHEN and CDR2 as SYDVKM. CDR3 in DNA: TGTGCCAGCAGTTTAATCCTTGGGACAGCGAATGGCTACACCTTC. It translates to CASSLILGTANGYTF.

CDR3: CASSTGLSAAYNEQFF. The DNA of the CDR3 is TGTGCCAGCAGCACGGGACTGTCGGCGGCCTACAATGAGCAGTTCTTC. The V call is TRBV7-2, the J call TRBJ2-1; weak D call: TRBD2 (6 bases). The CDR3 sequence is 16 residues long. Germline V gene data show CDR1 as SGHTA and CDR2 as FQGNSA. Deletions cut 5 bases from V and 2 bases from J, with 16 bases between.

The V and J genes are TRBV2 and TRBJ1-1; no firm D call. Germline CDR1 and CDR2: SNHLY and FYNNEI. The CDR3 consists of 13 residues. V was shortened by 5 bases and J by 2 bases, with 9 bases between the two germline ends. This CDR3 is CASSISGNTEAFF. CDR3 coding DNA: TGTGCCAGCAGTATAAGCGGAAACACTGAAGCTTTCTTT.

The chain is built from TRBV30 and TRBJ2-2, with D maybe TRBD1 (5 bases). Germline V gene lookup returns CDR1 GTSNPN and CDR2 SVGIG (reference sequence). V gave up 5 bases and J gave up 4 bases, with 11 bases separating them. The CDR3 contains 13 residues. The CDR3 protein is CAWGRVFTGELFF. CDR3 in DNA: TGTGCCTGGGGCAGGGTTTTCACCGGGGAGCTGTTTTTT.

Here the CDR3 reads CASRTPGPSGANVLTF. CDR3 nucleotides: TGTGCCAGTAGGACCCCAGGGCCCTCTGGGGCCAACGTCCTGACTTTC. This chain links TRBV19 with TRBJ2-6, with TRBD1 as a possible D gene (5 bases). Germline-derived CDR1 and CDR2 are LNHDA and SQIVND (reference sequence). The CDR3 spans 16 residues. The V end lost 6 bases, the J end lost 0 bases, and 12 bases lay between the germline ends. Full variable domain (missing parts from reference TRBV19 and TRBJ2-6): DGGITQSPKYLFRKEGQNVTLSCEQNLNHDAMYWYRQDPGQGLRLIYYSQIVNDFQKGDIAEGYSVSREKKESFPLTVTSAQKNPTAFYLCASRTPGPSGANVLTFGAGSRLTVL.

The V and J genes are TRBV28 and TRBJ2-7; 10 bases are shared with TRBD2. CDR3 length: 15 amino acids. In germline, CDR1 is MDHEN, CDR2 SYDVKM. The junction had 9 bases not matched to a gene; V was cut back by 7 bases and J by 3 bases. The CDR3, as DNA: TGTGCCAGCAACCGACTAGCGGGCCAAGACTACGAGCAGTACTTC. The encoded protein is CASNRLAGQDYEQYF.

CDR3 residues: CASSPQTFGTGQSNEQFF. CDR3 sequence (DNA): TGTGCCAGCAGCCCCCAAACCTTTGGGACAGGGCAGTCCAATGAGCAGTTCTTC. The chain has TRBV11-3 and TRBJ2-1, with 9 positions matching TRBD1. CDR3 length: 18 amino acids. Germline V gene lookup returns CDR1 SGHNT and CDR2 YENEEA. J lost 6 bases, V lost 5 bases, and 17 bases had no gene match.

The chain is built from TRBV5-1 and TRBJ2-7, with D tentatively TRBD1 (7 bases). V was shortened by 3 bases and J by 2 bases, with 12 bases between the two germline ends. In germline, CDR1 is SGHRS, CDR2 YFSETQ. CDR3 size: 14 residues. The CDR3 loop reads CASSWRGQTYEQYF. The CDR3 coding sequence is TGCGCCAGCAGCTGGAGGGGACAGACCTACGAGCAGTACTTC. Full variable domain (rest looked up from reference TRBV5-1 and TRBJ2-7): KAGVTQTPRYLIKTRGQQVTLSCSPISGHRSVSWYQQTPGQGLQFLFEYFSETQRNKGNFPGRFSGRQFSNSRSEMNVSTLELGDSALYLCASSWRGQTYEQYFGPGTRLTVT.

The chain has TRBV5-1 and TRBJ2-3; no clear D. V was cut by 0 bases and J by 1 base, with 6 bases left in between. The V gene's germline CDR1 is SGHRS and CDR2 YFSETQ. The CDR3 is made up of 14 amino acids. The CDR3 spells CASSLVQGTDTQYF. CDR3 nucleotide sequence: TGCGCCAGCAGCTTGGTCCAGGGCACAGATACGCAGTATTTT.

The chain is built from TRBV2 and TRBJ2-1; 9 nucleotides line up with TRBD1. Per the germline V gene, CDR1 is SNHLY and CDR2 is FYNNEI. This CDR3 has 15 amino acids. Trimming cost V 6 bases and J 4 bases; bases outside gene matches: 7. In nucleotides, the CDR3 is TGTGCCAGCAGCGAGAAGACAGGGGGTTACAATGAGCAGTTCTTC. The encoded protein is CASSEKTGGYNEQFF.

This chain links TRBV28 with TRBJ1-1, with D possibly being TRBD1 (6 bases). Between the trimmed V and J ends, which lost 5 bases and 11 bases, there was a span of 15 bases. CDR3 size: 12 residues. From germline, CDR1 is MDHEN and CDR2 SYDVKM. This chain's CDR3 is CASSPGEWVAFF. The CDR3 DNA reads TGTGCCAGCAGTCCAGGGGAATGGGTGGCTTTCTTT.

The gene calls are TRBV28 and TRBJ2-3; 8 bases agree with TRBD1. This CDR3 comprises 16 residues. In germline, CDR1 is MDHEN, CDR2 SYDVKM. With 5 bases clipped from V and 3 bases from J, the junction kept 10 bases outside the gene matches. The CDR3 nucleotides read TGTGCCAGCAGTAGGACAGGGCGGGTCGTGACAGATACGCAGTATTTT. Residues: CASSRTGRVVTDTQYF.

This chain links TRBV24-1 with TRBJ2-2, with 9 bases fitting TRBD1. The CDR3 runs to 16 residues. Germline CDR1 KGHDR, CDR2 SFDVKD. After removal of 3 bases from V and 8 bases from J, the junction contained 9 bases not matched to a gene. CDR3 DNA: TGTGCCACCAGTGATCGGGACAGGGCTTTAAAGGGGGAGCTGTTTTTT. It encodes CATSDRDRALKGELFF.